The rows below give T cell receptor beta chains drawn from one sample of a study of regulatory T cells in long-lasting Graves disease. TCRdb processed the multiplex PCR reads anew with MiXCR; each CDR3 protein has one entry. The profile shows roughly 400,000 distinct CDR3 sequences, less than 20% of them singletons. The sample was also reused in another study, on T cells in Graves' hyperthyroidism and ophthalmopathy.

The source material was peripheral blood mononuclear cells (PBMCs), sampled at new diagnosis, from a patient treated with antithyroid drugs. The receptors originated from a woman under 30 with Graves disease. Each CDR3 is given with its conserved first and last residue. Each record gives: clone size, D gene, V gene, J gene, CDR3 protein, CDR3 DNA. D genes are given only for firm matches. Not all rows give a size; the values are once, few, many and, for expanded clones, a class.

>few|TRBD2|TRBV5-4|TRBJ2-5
CASSLLFGEAGKQETQYF
TGTGCCAGCAGCTTGCTGTTCGGCGAAGCGGGAAAACAAGAGACCCAGTACTTC
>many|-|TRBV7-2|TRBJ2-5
CASSKTGSGETQYF
TGTGCCAGCAGCAAGACAGGGAGCGGGGAGACCCAGTACTTC
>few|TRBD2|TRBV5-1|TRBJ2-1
CASSSAGLAGLWQFF
TGCGCCAGCAGCTCGGCGGGACTAGCGGGCCTATGGCAGTTCTTC
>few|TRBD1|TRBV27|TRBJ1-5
CASSFRGPSNQPQHF
TGTGCCAGCAGTTTCAGGGGGCCTTCCAATCAGCCCCAGCATTTT
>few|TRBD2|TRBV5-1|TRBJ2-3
CASREFIAGLTDTQYF
TGCGCCAGCAGGGAATTTATAGCGGGCCTCACAGATACGCAGTATTTT
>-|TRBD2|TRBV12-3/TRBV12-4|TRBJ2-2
CASSFASGLTGELFF
TGTGCCAGCAGTTTTGCTAGCGGGTTAACCGGGGAGCTGTTTTTT
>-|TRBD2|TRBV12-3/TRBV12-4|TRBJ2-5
CASSPRLAGETQYF
TGTGCCAGCAGTCCCCGACTAGCGGGAGAGACCCAGTACTTC
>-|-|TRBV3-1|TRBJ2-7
CASRATDEQYF
TGTGCCAGCAGGGCTACTGACGAGCAGTACTTC
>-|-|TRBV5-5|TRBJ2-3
CASSLRPDAGVIRASTDTQYF
TGTGCCAGCAGCCTTCGGCCCGACGCAGGTGTGATCAGGGCTAGCACAGATACGCAGTATTTT
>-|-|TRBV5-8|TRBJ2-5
CASSLDRVHPETQYF
TGTGCCAGCAGCTTGGACAGGGTGCACCCAGAGACCCAGTACTTC
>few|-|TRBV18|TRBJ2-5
CASSPIALETQYF
TGTGCCAGCTCACCAATTGCGTTAGAGACCCAGTACTTC
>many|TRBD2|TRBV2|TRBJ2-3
CATPGTTTDTQYF
TGTGCCACCCCCGGGACTACCACAGATACGCAGTATTTT
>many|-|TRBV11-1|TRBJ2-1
CASSLAVSYNEQFF
TGTGCCAGCAGCTTAGCGGTATCCTACAATGAGCAGTTCTTC
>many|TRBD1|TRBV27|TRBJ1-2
CASTETGGKDYGYTF
TGTGCCAGCACTGAGACAGGGGGCAAGGACTATGGCTACACCTTC
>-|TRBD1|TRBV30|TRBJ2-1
CASVDRGRVNEQFF
TGTGCCTCGGTGGACAGGGGGCGGGTGAATGAGCAGTTCTTC
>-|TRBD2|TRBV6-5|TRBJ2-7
CASSYVAGGRVEQYF
TGTGCCAGCAGCTACGTAGCGGGAGGTAGGGTCGAGCAGTACTTC
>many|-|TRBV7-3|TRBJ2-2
CASSRAGRNTGELFF
TGTGCCAGCAGCCGCGCGGGAAGGAACACCGGGGAGCTGTTTTTT
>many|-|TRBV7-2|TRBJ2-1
CASSPRGAGANEQFF
TGTGCCAGCAGCCCTAGGGGGGCGGGAGCGAATGAGCAGTTCTTC
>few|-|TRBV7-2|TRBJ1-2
CASSSGPGGYGYTF
TGTGCCAGCAGCTCCGGGCCCGGAGGCTATGGCTACACCTTC
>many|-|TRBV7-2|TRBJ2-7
CASSLVAGYEQYF
TGTGCCAGCAGCTTAGTGGCAGGCTACGAGCAGTACTTC
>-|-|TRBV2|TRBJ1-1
CASIEGVTEAFF
TGTGCCAGCATTGAGGGGGTCACTGAAGCTTTCTTT
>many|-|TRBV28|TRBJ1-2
CASSFPGVHGGYTF
TGTGCCAGCAGTTTCCCTGGCGTACATGGAGGCTACACCTTC
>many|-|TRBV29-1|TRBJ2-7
CSVISSETYEQYF
TGCAGCGTGATTTCTAGCGAGACCTACGAGCAGTACTTC
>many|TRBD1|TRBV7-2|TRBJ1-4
CASSLGGQGFEKLFF
TGTGCCAGCAGCTTAGGGGGACAGGGGTTCGAAAAACTGTTTTTT
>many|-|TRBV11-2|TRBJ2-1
CASTLLADLDNEQFF
TGTGCCAGCACCCTTTTAGCGGACTTGGACAATGAGCAGTTCTTC
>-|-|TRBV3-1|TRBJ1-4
CASSHSYEKLFF
TGTGCCAGCAGCCACAGTTATGAAAAACTGTTTTTT
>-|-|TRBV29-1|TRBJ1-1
CSAGTRAFF
TGCAGTGCCGGGACTAGGGCTTTCTTT
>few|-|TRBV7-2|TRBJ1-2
CASSLDDWAASQDGYTF
TGTGCCAGCAGCTTAGATGATTGGGCTGCCAGTCAGGATGGCTACACCTTC
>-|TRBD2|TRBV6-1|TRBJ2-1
CASSAGSAVALLAGGWDEQFF
TGTGCCAGCAGTGCAGGATCGGCGGTGGCTCTCTTAGCGGGAGGGTGGGATGAGCAGTTCTTC
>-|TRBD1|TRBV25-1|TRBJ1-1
CASSRRQGSEAFF
TGTGCCAGCAGTAGACGACAGGGCTCTGAAGCTTTCTTT
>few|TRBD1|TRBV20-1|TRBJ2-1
CSARETGGNEQFF
TGCAGTGCTAGGGAGACAGGGGGAAATGAGCAGTTCTTC